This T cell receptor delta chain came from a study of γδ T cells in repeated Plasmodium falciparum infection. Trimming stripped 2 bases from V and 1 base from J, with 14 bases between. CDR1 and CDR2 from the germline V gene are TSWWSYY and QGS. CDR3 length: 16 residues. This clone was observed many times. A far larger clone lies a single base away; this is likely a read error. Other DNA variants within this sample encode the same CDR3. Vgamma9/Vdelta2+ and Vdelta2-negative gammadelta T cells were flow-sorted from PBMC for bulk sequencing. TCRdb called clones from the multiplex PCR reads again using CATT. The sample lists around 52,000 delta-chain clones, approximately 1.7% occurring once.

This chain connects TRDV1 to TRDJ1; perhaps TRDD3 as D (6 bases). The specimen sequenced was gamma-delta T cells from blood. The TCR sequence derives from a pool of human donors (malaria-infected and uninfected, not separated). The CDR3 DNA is TGTGCTCTTGGGGAAAGCGGGGGGGGACCCACCGATAAACTCATCTTT. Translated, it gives CALGESGGGPTDKLIF.